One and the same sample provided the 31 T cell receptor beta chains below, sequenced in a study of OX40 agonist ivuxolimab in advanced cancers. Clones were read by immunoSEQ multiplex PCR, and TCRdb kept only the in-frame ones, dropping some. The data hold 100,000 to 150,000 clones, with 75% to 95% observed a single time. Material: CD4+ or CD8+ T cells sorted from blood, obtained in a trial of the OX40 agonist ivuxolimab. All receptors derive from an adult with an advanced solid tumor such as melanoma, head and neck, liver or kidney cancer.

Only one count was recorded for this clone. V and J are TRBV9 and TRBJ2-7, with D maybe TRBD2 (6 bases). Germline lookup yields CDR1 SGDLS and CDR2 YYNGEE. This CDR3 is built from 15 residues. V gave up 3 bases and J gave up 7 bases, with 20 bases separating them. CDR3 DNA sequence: TGTGCCAGCAGCGGATCCGGGACTTCCCTAGAGGAGCAGTACTTC. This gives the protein CASSGSGTSLEEQYF.

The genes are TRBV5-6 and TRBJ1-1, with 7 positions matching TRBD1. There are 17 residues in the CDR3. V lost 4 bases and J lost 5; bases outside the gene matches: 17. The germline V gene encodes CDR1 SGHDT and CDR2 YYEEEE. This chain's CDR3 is CASSPQFRQGSRTEAFF. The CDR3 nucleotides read TGTGCCAGCAGCCCCCAGTTTAGACAGGGTTCGCGGACTGAAGCTTTCTTT. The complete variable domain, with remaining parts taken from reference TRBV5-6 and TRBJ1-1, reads DAGVTQSPTHLIKTRGQQVTLRCSPKSGHDTVSWYQQALGQGPQFIFQYYEEEERQRGNFPDRFSGHQFPNYSSELNVNALLLGDSALYLCASSPQFRQGSRTEAFFGQGTRLTVV.

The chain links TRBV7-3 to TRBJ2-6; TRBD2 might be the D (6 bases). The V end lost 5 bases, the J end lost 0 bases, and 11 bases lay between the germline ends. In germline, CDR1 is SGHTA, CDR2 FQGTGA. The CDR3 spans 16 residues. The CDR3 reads CASSNGGVSGANVLTF. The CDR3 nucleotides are TGTGCCAGCAGCAACGGGGGTGTCTCTGGGGCCAACGTCCTGACTTTC.

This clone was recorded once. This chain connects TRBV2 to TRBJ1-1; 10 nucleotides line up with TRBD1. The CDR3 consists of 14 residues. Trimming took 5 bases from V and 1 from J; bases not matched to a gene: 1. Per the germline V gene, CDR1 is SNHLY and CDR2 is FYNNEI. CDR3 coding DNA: TGTGCCAGCAGTTGGGACAGGGGGAACACTGAAGCTTTCTTT. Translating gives CASSWDRGNTEAFF.

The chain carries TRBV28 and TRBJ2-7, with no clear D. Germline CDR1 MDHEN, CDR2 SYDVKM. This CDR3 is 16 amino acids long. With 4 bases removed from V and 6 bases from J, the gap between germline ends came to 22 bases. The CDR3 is CASSSLGVVFDGEQYF. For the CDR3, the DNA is TGTGCCAGCAGTTCTCTCGGAGTAGTCTTCGATGGCGAGCAGTACTTC.

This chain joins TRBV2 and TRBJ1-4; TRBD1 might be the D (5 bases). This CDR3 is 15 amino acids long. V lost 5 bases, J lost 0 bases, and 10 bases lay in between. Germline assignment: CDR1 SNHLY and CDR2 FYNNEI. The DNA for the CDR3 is TGTGCCAGCAGTCGGGACTTCACAACTAATGAAAAACTGTTTTTT. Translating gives CASSRDFTTNEKLFF.

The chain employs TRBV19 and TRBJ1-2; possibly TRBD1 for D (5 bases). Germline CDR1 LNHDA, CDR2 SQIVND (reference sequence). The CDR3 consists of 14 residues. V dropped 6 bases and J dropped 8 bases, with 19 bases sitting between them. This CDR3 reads CASSLPGVAYGYTF. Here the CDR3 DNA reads TGTGCCAGTAGCCTTCCGGGGGTCGCATACGGCTACACCTTC.

The CDR3 DNA follows: TGTGCCAGCAGCGTAGGAATTGGACAGGGGGTCGATCAGCCCCAGCATTTT. Its translation: CASSVGIGQGVDQPQHF. This sequence joins TRBV9 and TRBJ1-5; TRBD1 matches at 10 bases. V trimming: 0 bases; J trimming: 5 bases; junction bases outside the gene matches: 8. The CDR3 totals 17 residues. Germline CDR1 SGDLS, CDR2 YYNGEE.

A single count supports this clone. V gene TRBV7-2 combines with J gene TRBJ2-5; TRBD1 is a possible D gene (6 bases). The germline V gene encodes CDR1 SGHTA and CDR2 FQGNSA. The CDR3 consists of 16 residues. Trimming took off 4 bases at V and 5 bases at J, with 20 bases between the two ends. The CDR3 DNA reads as TGTGCCAGCAGCTGGACAAGAACAGGGCCGGGGGAGACCCAGTACTTC. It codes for CASSWTRTGPGETQYF.

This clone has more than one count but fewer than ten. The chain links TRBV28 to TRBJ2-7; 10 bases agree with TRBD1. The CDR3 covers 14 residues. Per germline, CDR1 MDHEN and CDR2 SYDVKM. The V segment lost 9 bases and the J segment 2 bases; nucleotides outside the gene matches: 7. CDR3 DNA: TGTGCCAGTGTGTCGGGACAGGGGACCTACGAGCAGTACTTC. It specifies CASVSGQGTYEQYF.

The CDR3 protein is CASSLLAGGDEQYF. CDR3 in DNA: TGCGCCAGCAGCCTACTAGCGGGAGGGGACGAGCAGTACTTC. The chain has TRBV4-3 and TRBJ2-5; 13 nucleotides line up with TRBD2. The DNA end is a closer match to TRBJ2-7, so the J assignment may be wrong. The CDR3 totals 14 residues. From germline, CDR1 is LGHNA and CDR2 YSLEER.

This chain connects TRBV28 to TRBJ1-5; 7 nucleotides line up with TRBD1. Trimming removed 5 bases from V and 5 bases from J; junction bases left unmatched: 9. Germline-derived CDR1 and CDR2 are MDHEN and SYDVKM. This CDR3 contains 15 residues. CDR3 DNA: TGTGCCAGCAGTCCCGACAGGGCCCCCGATCAGCCCCAGCATTTT. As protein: CASSPDRAPDQPQHF.

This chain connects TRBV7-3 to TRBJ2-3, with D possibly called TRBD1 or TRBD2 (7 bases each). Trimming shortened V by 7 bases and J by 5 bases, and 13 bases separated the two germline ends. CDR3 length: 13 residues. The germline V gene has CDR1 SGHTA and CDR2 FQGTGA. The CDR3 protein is CASTPGGGDTQYF. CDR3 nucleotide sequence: TGTGCCAGCACCCCAGGGGGGGGAGATACGCAGTATTTT.

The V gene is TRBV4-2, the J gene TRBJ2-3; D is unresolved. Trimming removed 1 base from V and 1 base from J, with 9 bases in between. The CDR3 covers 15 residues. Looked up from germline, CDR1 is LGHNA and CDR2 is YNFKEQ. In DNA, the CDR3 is TGTGCCAGCAGCCAAGGTTTTTCGGGCACAGATACGCAGTATTTT. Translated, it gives CASSQGFSGTDTQYF.

For the CDR3, the DNA is TGCGCCAGCAGCCAGCCGGGCAGGACAGCCGGATCCGGGGAGCTGTTTTTT. It translates to CASSQPGRTAGSGELFF. This chain links TRBV4-1 with TRBJ2-2; D may be TRBD1 (6 bases). The CDR3 covers 17 residues. CDR1 is MGHRA and CDR2 is YSYEKL in the germline V gene. Between the trimmed V and J ends, which lost 3 bases and 6 bases, there was a span of 20 bases.

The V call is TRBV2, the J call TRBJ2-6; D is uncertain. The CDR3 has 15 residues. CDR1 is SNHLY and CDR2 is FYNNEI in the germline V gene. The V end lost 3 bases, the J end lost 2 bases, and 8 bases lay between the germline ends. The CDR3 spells CASSDGLTGANVLTF. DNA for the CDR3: TGTGCCAGCAGTGATGGGTTGACTGGGGCCAACGTCCTGACTTTC.

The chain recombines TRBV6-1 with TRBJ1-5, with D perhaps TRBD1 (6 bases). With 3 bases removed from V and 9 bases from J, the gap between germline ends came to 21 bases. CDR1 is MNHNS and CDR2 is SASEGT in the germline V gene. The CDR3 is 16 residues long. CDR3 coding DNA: TGTGCCAGCAGTGATGCCGGGACACGACATGATATGCCCCAGCATTTT. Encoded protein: CASSDAGTRHDMPQHF.

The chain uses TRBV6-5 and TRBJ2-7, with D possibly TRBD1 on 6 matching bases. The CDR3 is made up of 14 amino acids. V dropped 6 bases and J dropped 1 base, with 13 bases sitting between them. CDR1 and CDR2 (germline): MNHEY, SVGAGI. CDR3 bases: TGTGCCAGCAGCAACCCTGACAGGTCCTACGAGCAGTACTTC. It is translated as CASSNPDRSYEQYF.

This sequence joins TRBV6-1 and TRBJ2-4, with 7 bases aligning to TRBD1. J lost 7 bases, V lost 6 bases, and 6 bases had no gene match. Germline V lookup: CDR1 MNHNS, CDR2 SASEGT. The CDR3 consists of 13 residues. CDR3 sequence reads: CASSADRVNIQYF. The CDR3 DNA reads TGTGCCAGCAGCGCTGACAGGGTGAACATTCAGTACTTC.

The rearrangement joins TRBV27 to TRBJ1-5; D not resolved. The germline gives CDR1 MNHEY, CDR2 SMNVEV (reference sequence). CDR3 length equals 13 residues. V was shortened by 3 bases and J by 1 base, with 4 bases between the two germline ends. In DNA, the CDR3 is TGTGCCAGCAGTTTGGAAAGCAATCAGCCCCAGCATTTT. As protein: CASSLESNQPQHF.

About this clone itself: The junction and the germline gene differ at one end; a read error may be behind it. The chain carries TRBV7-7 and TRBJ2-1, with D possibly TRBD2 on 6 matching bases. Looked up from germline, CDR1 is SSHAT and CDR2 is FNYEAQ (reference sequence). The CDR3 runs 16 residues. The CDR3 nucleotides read TGTGCTAGCAGCCGAGACGGGAGCGGAGTAGGAAATGAGCAGTTCTTC. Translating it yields CASSRDGSGVGNEQFF.

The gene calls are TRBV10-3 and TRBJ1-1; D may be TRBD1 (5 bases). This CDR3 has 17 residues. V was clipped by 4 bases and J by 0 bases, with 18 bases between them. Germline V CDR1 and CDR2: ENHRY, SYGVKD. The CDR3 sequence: CAISGPPGGIMNTEAFF. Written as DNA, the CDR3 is TGTGCCATCAGTGGACCGCCGGGGGGAATCATGAACACTGAAGCTTTCTTT.

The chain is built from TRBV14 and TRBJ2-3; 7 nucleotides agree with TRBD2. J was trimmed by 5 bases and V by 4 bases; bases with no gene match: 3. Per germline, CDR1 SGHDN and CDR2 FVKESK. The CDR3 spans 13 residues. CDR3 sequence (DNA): TGTGCCAGCAGCCGCCCGGGAGGAGATACGCAGTATTTT. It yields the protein CASSRPGGDTQYF.

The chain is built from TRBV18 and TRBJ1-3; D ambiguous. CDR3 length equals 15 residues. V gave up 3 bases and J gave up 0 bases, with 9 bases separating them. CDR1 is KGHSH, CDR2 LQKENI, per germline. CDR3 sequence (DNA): TGTGCCAGCTCACCCGGCATGGACTCTGGAAACACCATATATTTT. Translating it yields CASSPGMDSGNTIYF.

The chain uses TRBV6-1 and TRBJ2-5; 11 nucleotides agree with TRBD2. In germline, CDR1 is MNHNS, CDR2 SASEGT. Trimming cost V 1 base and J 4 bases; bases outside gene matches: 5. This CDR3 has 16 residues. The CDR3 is CASSEGSGRVGETQYF. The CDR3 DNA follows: TGTGCCAGCAGTGAAGGTAGCGGGAGGGTGGGAGAGACCCAGTACTTC.

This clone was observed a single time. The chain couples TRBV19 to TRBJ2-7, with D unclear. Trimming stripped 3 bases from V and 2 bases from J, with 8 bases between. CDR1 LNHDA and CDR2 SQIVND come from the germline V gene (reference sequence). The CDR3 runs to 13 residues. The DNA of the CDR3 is TGTGCCAGTAGTATGCGGTTAACCTACGAGCAGTACTTC. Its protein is CASSMRLTYEQYF.

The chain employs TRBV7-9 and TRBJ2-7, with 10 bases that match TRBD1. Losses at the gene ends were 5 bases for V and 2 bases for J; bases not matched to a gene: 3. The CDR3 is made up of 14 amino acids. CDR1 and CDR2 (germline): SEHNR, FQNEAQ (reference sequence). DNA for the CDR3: TGTGCCAGCAGCCCGGGACAGGGGACCTACGAGCAGTACTTC. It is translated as CASSPGQGTYEQYF. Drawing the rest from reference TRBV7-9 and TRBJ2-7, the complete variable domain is DTGVSQNPRHKITKRGQNVTFRCDPISEHNRLYWYRQTLGQGPEFLTYFQNEAQLEKSRLLSDRFSAERPKGSFSTLEIQRTEQGDSAMYLCASSPGQGTYEQYFGPGTRLTVT.

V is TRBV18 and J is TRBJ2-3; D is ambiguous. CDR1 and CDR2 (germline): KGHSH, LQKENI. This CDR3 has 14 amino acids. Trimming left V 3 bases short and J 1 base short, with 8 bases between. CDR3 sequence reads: CASSPDIRTDTQYF. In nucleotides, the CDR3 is TGTGCCAGCTCACCGGATATTCGCACAGATACGCAGTATTTT.

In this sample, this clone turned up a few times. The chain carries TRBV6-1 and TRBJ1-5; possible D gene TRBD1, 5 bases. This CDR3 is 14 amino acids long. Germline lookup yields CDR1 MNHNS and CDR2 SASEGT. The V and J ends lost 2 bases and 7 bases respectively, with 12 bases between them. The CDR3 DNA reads TGTGCCAGCAGTGAAAACGCAGGGCGACAGCCCCAGCATTTT. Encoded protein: CASSENAGRQPQHF.

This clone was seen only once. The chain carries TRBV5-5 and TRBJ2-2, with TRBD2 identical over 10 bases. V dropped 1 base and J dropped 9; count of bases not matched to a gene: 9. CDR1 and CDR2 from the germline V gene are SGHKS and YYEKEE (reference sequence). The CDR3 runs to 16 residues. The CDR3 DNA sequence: TGTGCCAGCAGCTTGCTAGCGGGAGAGAGTGGCAGGGAGCTGTTTTTT. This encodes CASSLLAGESGRELFF. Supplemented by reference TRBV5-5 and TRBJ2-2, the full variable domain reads DAGVTQSPTHLIKTRGQQVTLRCSPISGHKSVSWYQQVLGQGPQFIFQYYEKEERGRGNFPDRFSARQFPNYSSELNVNALLLGDSALYLCASSLLAGESGRELFFGEGSRLTVL.

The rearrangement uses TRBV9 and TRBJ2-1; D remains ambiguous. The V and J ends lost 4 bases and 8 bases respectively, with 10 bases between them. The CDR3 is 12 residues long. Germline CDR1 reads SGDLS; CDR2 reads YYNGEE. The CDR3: CASSPKQDEQFF. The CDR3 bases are TGTGCCAGCAGCCCCAAGCAGGATGAGCAGTTCTTC.